Detailed here is one T cell receptor (beta chain). Its antigen is not identified. One end of the junction does not line up with germline, which may come from a read error. This sample is part of a study of cytomegalovirus exposure and HLA in healthy donors. PCR primers comprised 60 Vbeta and 13 Jbeta primers. Sequencing was performed with immunoSEQ multiplex PCR; in TCRdb, only in-frame clones are kept and a portion is missing. The sample lists 230,000 or so clones, around 90% occurring once. Study-level findings and limits: It was 150 to 200 TCR beta chains that were listed as cytomegalovirus-associated. Follow-up analysis later connected one missense variant in DCLRE1C with trimming of TCR beta V- and J-genes. A prior analysis recorded that most TCR beta V segments were productive about 87% or about 30% of the time.

The sample taken for sequencing was PBMCs. This clonotype was obtained from a girl aged 2 to 9 in good health and CMV-seronegative.

The CDR3 DNA reads as TGTGCCAGCAGCCAAGATAGCCTCTTT. It specifies CASSQDSLF. The V gene is TRBV3-1 (or the pseudogene TRBV3-2), the J gene TRBJ1-1; D is uncertain. The germline V gene encodes CDR1 LGHDT and CDR2 YNNKEL (reference sequence). This CDR3 comprises 9 residues.